One and the same sample provided the 8 T cell receptor beta chains below, sequenced in a study of T cell responses to AZD1222 COVID-19 vaccine. TCRdb's copy holds only in-frame clones and misses some; the assay was immunoSEQ multiplex PCR. The sample holds approximately 160,000 clones, about 92% seen once. The input for sequencing was peripheral blood, taken on day 0 of AZD1222 vaccination. These receptors were obtained from an adult in good health.

The chain links TRBV7-8 to TRBJ1-3; D is perhaps TRBD1 (5 bases). Trimming took 5 bases from V and 0 from J, leaving 17 bases between them. Germline CDR1 is SGHVS and CDR2 is FQNEAQ. This CDR3 is 17 amino acids long. This CDR3 reads CASSESRDLGSGNTIYF. The CDR3 nucleotides read TGTGCCAGCAGCGAAAGCCGGGACCTAGGCTCTGGAAACACCATATATTTT.

V and J are TRBV29-1 and TRBJ1-2; 7 nucleotides match TRBD1. Losses at the gene ends were 6 bases for V and 6 bases for J; bases not matched to a gene: 7. From germline, CDR1 is SQVTM and CDR2 ANQGSEA. The CDR3 length is 12 residues. As DNA, the CDR3 is TGCAGCGTCGGACAGGTGAGGGATGGCTACACCTTC. This encodes CSVGQVRDGYTF.

The rearrangement joins TRBV5-1 to TRBJ1-4, with a possible D match to TRBD1 (6 bases). The V gene's germline CDR1 is SGHRS and CDR2 YFSETQ. V was pared by 4 bases and J by 3 bases, with 13 bases between. This CDR3 is 15 amino acids long. The CDR3 DNA follows: TGCGCCAGCAGCCCACAGGGTTGGTCTAATGAAAAACTGTTTTTT. The encoded protein is CASSPQGWSNEKLFF.

This clone was detected only once. The gene calls are TRBV7-2 and TRBJ2-5; D perhaps matches TRBD2 (6 bases). Germline CDR1 is SGHTA and CDR2 is FQGNSA. The CDR3 runs to 14 residues. The V and J ends lost 3 bases and 2 bases respectively, with 10 bases between them. CDR3 DNA sequence: TGTGCCAGCAGCTTGGAGCGGGCGCAAGAGACCCAGTACTTC. Translating gives CASSLERAQETQYF.

The chain combines TRBV24-1 with TRBJ1-2; 11 nucleotides line up with TRBD1. The CDR3 contains 16 residues. CDR1 and CDR2 (germline): KGHDR, SFDVKD. V was clipped by 4 bases and J by 4 bases; unmatched bases: 7. The CDR3 DNA is TGTGCCACCAGTGACTGGGGACAGGGGGGAATCTATGGCTACACCTTC. It translates to CATSDWGQGGIYGYTF.

This clone was observed a few times. The chain recombines TRBV21-1 with TRBJ2-7; TRBD1 reflects the table's D call only, with no check against the DNA. TRBV21-1 is described as a pseudogene. The CDR3 covers 16 residues. This CDR3 is CASSKGRQGSSYEQYF. The CDR3 DNA sequence: TGTGCCAGCAGCAAAGGGCGACAGGGGAGCTCCTACGAGCAGTACTTC.

The chain uses TRBV10-1 and TRBJ1-5; no reliable D call. The V gene's germline CDR1 is WNHNN and CDR2 SYGVQD (reference sequence). The CDR3 is 15 residues long. Trimming took off 10 bases at V and 3 bases at J, with 19 bases between the two ends. CDR3 loop: CATQNHHRFNQPQHF. The CDR3 DNA is TGCGCCACCCAAAATCATCACAGATTCAATCAGCCCCAGCATTTT.

The J gene is TRBJ2-4, the V gene TRBV29-1; 9 nucleotides align to TRBD1. Germline values: CDR1 SQVTM, CDR2 ANQGSEA. This CDR3 is built from 12 residues. Germline trimming cut 6 bases from V and 7 bases from J; bases unmatched to any gene: 4. The CDR3 DNA reads as TGCAGCGTCAAAGACAGGGGGAACATTCAGTACTTC. It translates to CSVKDRGNIQYF.